A selection of T cell receptor beta chains follows, all from one sample in a study of type 1 regulatory T cells. TCRdb re-derived calls from the reads in MiXCR, one entry per CDR3 protein. Of 60,000 to 75,000 distinct CDR3 sequences in the sample, 20% were seen once. These receptors are not linked to any known antigen. What was sequenced was cultured type 1 regulatory T (Tr1) cells, either the whole culture or a sorted fraction (not recorded which). All receptors come from a human donor in good health. Each CDR3 is given with its conserved first and last residue. The D gene is left open where the match is weak. Only part of the rows carry a size: once, few, many, or a class if the clone is expanded.

d_gene: TRBD1
abundance: -
j_gene: TRBJ2-6
v_gene: TRBV12-3/TRBV12-4
CDR3aa: CASTYPLRDRITSGANVLTF
CDR3nt: TGTGCCAGCACATACCCGTTAAGGGACAGAATAACCTCTGGGGCCAACGTCCTGACTTTC

d_gene: -
abundance: few
j_gene: TRBJ2-3
v_gene: TRBV7-2
CDR3aa: CASSLPGVDTQYF
CDR3nt: TGTGCCAGCAGCCTCCCCGGCGTCGATACGCAGTATTTT

d_gene: -
abundance: many
j_gene: TRBJ2-1
v_gene: TRBV24-1
CDR3aa: CATSEGGSSSYNEQFF
CDR3nt: TGTGCCACCAGTGAGGGGGGTTCAAGCTCATACAATGAGCAGTTCTTC

d_gene: -
abundance: -
j_gene: TRBJ1-4
v_gene: TRBV9
CDR3aa: CASSAPGRSNEKLFF
CDR3nt: TGTGCCAGCAGCGCCCCGGGGCGAAGTAATGAAAAACTGTTTTTT

d_gene: TRBD1
abundance: few
j_gene: TRBJ2-7
v_gene: TRBV27
CDR3aa: CASSPARTGKQYF
CDR3nt: TGTGCCAGCAGTCCGGCACGGACAGGGAAGCAGTACTTC

d_gene: -
abundance: few
j_gene: TRBJ2-7
v_gene: TRBV7-2
CDR3aa: CASSFIAGLDEQYF
CDR3nt: TGTGCCAGCAGCTTCATCGCAGGGTTAGACGAGCAGTACTTC

d_gene: TRBD2
abundance: few
j_gene: TRBJ2-3
v_gene: TRBV2
CDR3aa: CASKRESIDTQYF
CDR3nt: TGTGCCAGCAAGCGGGAGTCCATAGATACGCAGTATTTT

d_gene: TRBD1
abundance: few
j_gene: TRBJ1-6
v_gene: TRBV5-1
CDR3aa: CASSGQGHNSPLHF
CDR3nt: TGCGCCAGCAGCGGACAGGGTCACAATTCACCCCTCCACTTT

d_gene: -
abundance: once
j_gene: TRBJ1-2
v_gene: TRBV5-1
CDR3aa: CASSRGTAPYGYTF
CDR3nt: TGCGCCAGCAGTCGAGGGACGGCCCCCTATGGCTACACCTTC

d_gene: -
abundance: -
j_gene: TRBJ1-4
v_gene: TRBV12-3/TRBV12-4
CDR3aa: CASRLQGSLEKLFF
CDR3nt: TGTGCCAGCAGACTACAGGGATCTCTAGAAAAACTGTTTTTT

d_gene: -
abundance: -
j_gene: TRBJ1-6
v_gene: TRBV13
CDR3aa: CASSLVLQGGDSPLHF
CDR3nt: TGTGCCAGCAGCTTAGTTCTACAGGGAGGGGATTCACCCCTCCACTTT

d_gene: -
abundance: many
j_gene: TRBJ2-7
v_gene: TRBV24-1
CDR3aa: CATSDSTTTYEQYF
CDR3nt: TGTGCCACCAGTGATTCTACTACGACCTACGAGCAGTACTTC

d_gene: -
abundance: few
j_gene: TRBJ2-3
v_gene: TRBV24-1
CDR3aa: CATSFTGSTDTQYF
CDR3nt: TGTGCCACCAGCTTTACAGGAAGCACAGATACGCAGTATTTT

d_gene: -
abundance: few
j_gene: TRBJ1-4
v_gene: TRBV20-1
CDR3aa: CSAPVGTTNEKLFF
CDR3nt: TGCAGTGCTCCAGTCGGGACAACTAATGAAAAACTGTTTTTT

d_gene: -
abundance: medium-sized
j_gene: TRBJ2-2
v_gene: TRBV30
CDR3aa: CAWRRGRRTGELFF
CDR3nt: TGTGCCTGGAGGAGGGGGAGGAGGACCGGGGAGCTGTTTTTT

d_gene: TRBD2
abundance: once
j_gene: TRBJ2-5
v_gene: TRBV20-1
CDR3aa: CSAAGTSGTQGTQYF
CDR3nt: TGCAGTGCTGCCGGGACTAGCGGAACCCAAGGGACCCAGTACTTC

d_gene: -
abundance: -
j_gene: TRBJ2-4
v_gene: TRBV7-2
CDR3aa: CASSSHQGNIQYF
CDR3nt: TGTGCCAGCAGCAGTCATCAGGGAAACATTCAGTACTTC

d_gene: -
abundance: -
j_gene: TRBJ2-7
v_gene: TRBV12-3/TRBV12-4
CDR3aa: CASRPDDYEQYF
CDR3nt: TGTGCCAGCAGACCGGACGACTACGAGCAGTACTTC

d_gene: TRBD1
abundance: -
j_gene: TRBJ2-7
v_gene: TRBV7-6
CDR3aa: CASSEWTGGGYEQYF
CDR3nt: TGTGCCAGCAGCGAATGGACAGGGGGTGGGTACGAGCAGTACTTC

d_gene: TRBD2
abundance: -
j_gene: TRBJ2-1
v_gene: TRBV5-1
CDR3aa: CASRQTSGNEQFF
CDR3nt: TGCGCCAGCAGGCAGACTAGCGGGAATGAGCAGTTCTTC

d_gene: -
abundance: few
j_gene: TRBJ2-2
v_gene: TRBV3-1
CDR3aa: CASSRGNSNTGELFF
CDR3nt: TGTGCCAGCAGCCGCGGGAATTCGAACACCGGGGAGCTGTTTTTT

d_gene: TRBD1
abundance: -
j_gene: TRBJ2-3
v_gene: TRBV24-1
CDR3aa: CATGQPSTDTQYF
CDR3nt: TGTGCCACGGGACAGCCAAGCACAGATACGCAGTATTTT

d_gene: -
abundance: -
j_gene: TRBJ1-1
v_gene: TRBV12-5
CDR3aa: CASGTGITEAFF
CDR3nt: TGTGCTAGTGGAACAGGGATCACTGAAGCTTTCTTT

d_gene: TRBD2
abundance: -
j_gene: TRBJ2-1
v_gene: TRBV11-2
CDR3aa: CASSLTSGAWNEQFF
CDR3nt: TGTGCCAGCAGCCTGACTAGCGGGGCCTGGAATGAGCAGTTCTTC

d_gene: TRBD2
abundance: few
j_gene: TRBJ2-2
v_gene: TRBV20-1
CDR3aa: CSATIAGLNTGELFF
CDR3nt: TGCAGTGCAACAATAGCGGGACTGAACACCGGGGAGCTGTTTTTT

d_gene: -
abundance: -
j_gene: TRBJ2-7
v_gene: TRBV5-1
CDR3aa: CASSWAPIYEQYF
CDR3nt: TGCGCCAGCAGCTGGGCACCGATCTACGAGCAGTACTTC

d_gene: TRBD1
abundance: once
j_gene: TRBJ2-3
v_gene: TRBV6-1
CDR3aa: CASSQGQGFTDTQYF
CDR3nt: TGTGCCAGCAGTCAGGGACAGGGCTTCACAGATACGCAGTATTTT

d_gene: TRBD1
abundance: few
j_gene: TRBJ2-7
v_gene: TRBV20-1
CDR3aa: CSAQTGAFHEQYF
CDR3nt: TGCAGTGCGCAGACAGGGGCTTTCCACGAGCAGTACTTC

d_gene: -
abundance: -
j_gene: TRBJ1-6
v_gene: TRBV27
CDR3aa: CASSSAESYNSPLHF
CDR3nt: TGTGCCAGCAGTTCCGCCGAGTCCTATAATTCACCCCTCCACTTT

d_gene: -
abundance: -
j_gene: TRBJ2-5
v_gene: TRBV5-1
CDR3aa: CASSLQGEPQETQYF
CDR3nt: TGCGCCAGCAGCTTACAGGGCGAACCACAAGAGACCCAGTACTTC

d_gene: -
abundance: -
j_gene: TRBJ2-3
v_gene: TRBV5-1
CDR3aa: CASSLKTASTDTQYF
CDR3nt: TGCGCCAGCAGCTTGAAGACGGCTAGCACAGATACGCAGTATTTT

d_gene: -
abundance: -
j_gene: TRBJ1-3
v_gene: TRBV27
CDR3aa: CASRDTAGNTIYF
CDR3nt: TGTGCCAGCAGGGACACGGCAGGAAACACCATATATTTT

d_gene: -
abundance: few
j_gene: TRBJ2-6
v_gene: TRBV20-1
CDR3aa: CSAARTAGANVLTF
CDR3nt: TGCAGTGCTGCTAGGACTGCTGGGGCCAACGTCCTGACTTTC

d_gene: -
abundance: -
j_gene: TRBJ1-4
v_gene: TRBV5-1
CDR3aa: CASSLGQLNFNEKLFF
CDR3nt: TGCGCCAGCAGCTTGGGACAGCTCAACTTTAATGAAAAACTGTTTTTT

d_gene: TRBD1
abundance: -
j_gene: TRBJ1-4
v_gene: TRBV5-1
CDR3aa: CASSLNPGQGIREKLFF
CDR3nt: TGCGCCAGCAGCTTGAATCCGGGACAGGGGATTCGGGAAAAACTGTTTTTT

d_gene: -
abundance: many
j_gene: TRBJ2-3
v_gene: TRBV5-1
CDR3aa: CASSLGTSPSTDTQYF
CDR3nt: TGCGCCAGCAGCTTGGGGACATCTCCTAGCACAGATACGCAGTATTTT

d_gene: -
abundance: few
j_gene: TRBJ2-2
v_gene: TRBV15
CDR3aa: CATSRDGRGTGELFF
CDR3nt: TGTGCCACCAGCAGAGATGGTCGTGGAACCGGGGAGCTGTTTTTT

d_gene: -
abundance: few
j_gene: TRBJ2-7
v_gene: TRBV5-1
CDR3aa: CASSLGQVSSYEQYF
CDR3nt: TGCGCCAGCAGCTTGGGGCAGGTCAGCTCCTACGAGCAGTACTTC

d_gene: -
abundance: -
j_gene: TRBJ2-7
v_gene: TRBV20-1
CDR3aa: CSASGNYEQYF
CDR3nt: TGCAGTGCTAGCGGGAACTACGAGCAGTACTTC

d_gene: -
abundance: -
j_gene: TRBJ2-4
v_gene: TRBV7-9
CDR3aa: CASSLVGGKNIQYF
CDR3nt: TGTGCCAGCAGCTTAGTGGGAGGTAAAAACATTCAGTACTTC

d_gene: TRBD1
abundance: few
j_gene: TRBJ2-7
v_gene: TRBV5-5
CDR3aa: CASSPGTGLFEQYF
CDR3nt: TGTGCCAGCAGCCCTGGGACAGGCCTTTTCGAGCAGTACTTC

d_gene: TRBD2
abundance: -
j_gene: TRBJ2-5
v_gene: TRBV12-3/TRBV12-4
CDR3aa: CASSSGLRKTQYF
CDR3nt: TGTGCCAGCAGTTCGGGACTAAGGAAGACCCAGTACTTC

d_gene: -
abundance: -
j_gene: TRBJ2-7
v_gene: TRBV20-1
CDR3aa: CSAKRTGVSPYEQYF
CDR3nt: TGCAGTGCTAAAAGGACCGGCGTATCCCCCTACGAGCAGTACTTC

d_gene: TRBD1
abundance: -
j_gene: TRBJ1-4
v_gene: TRBV12-3/TRBV12-4
CDR3aa: CASSPGTGGPRGEKLFF
CDR3nt: TGTGCCAGCAGTCCCGGGACAGGGGGCCCTCGGGGTGAAAAACTGTTTTTT

d_gene: -
abundance: -
j_gene: TRBJ2-7
v_gene: TRBV6-5
CDR3aa: CASRPQETYNEQYF
CDR3nt: TGTGCCAGCAGACCCCAGGAGACCTACAATGAGCAGTACTTC

d_gene: TRBD2
abundance: -
j_gene: TRBJ2-7
v_gene: TRBV6-2/TRBV6-3
CDR3aa: CASRSSGSSYEQYF
CDR3nt: TGTGCCAGCAGGTCTAGCGGGAGCTCCTACGAGCAGTACTTC

d_gene: -
abundance: many
j_gene: TRBJ2-3
v_gene: TRBV24-1
CDR3aa: CATSDPGVSTDTQYF
CDR3nt: TGTGCCACCAGTGATCCAGGCGTGAGCACAGATACGCAGTATTTT

d_gene: TRBD2
abundance: few
j_gene: TRBJ2-6
v_gene: TRBV5-1
CDR3aa: CASSLRSTSGSAGANVLTF
CDR3nt: TGCGCCAGCAGCTTGCGCTCGACTAGCGGGAGTGCTGGGGCCAACGTCCTGACTTTC

d_gene: TRBD2
abundance: few
j_gene: TRBJ2-3
v_gene: TRBV5-1
CDR3aa: CASRLAGSLGTQYF
CDR3nt: TGCGCCAGCAGACTAGCGGGATCCTTAGGGACGCAGTATTTT

d_gene: TRBD1
abundance: -
j_gene: TRBJ2-5
v_gene: TRBV19
CDR3aa: CASSITPMGQGGETQYF
CDR3nt: TGTGCCAGTAGTATTACCCCGATGGGACAGGGCGGGGAGACCCAGTACTTC